The clone carrying this T cell receptor beta chain was counted a single time. Its target is unknown. It may be a read error: a sequence one base away is much more abundant. The sample providers were healthy Caucasian people from Russia, aged about 6 to 100. Total RNA was isolated from each sample in quantities of at least 5.5 micrograms. Germline CDR1 and CDR2: DFQATT and SNEGSKA (reference sequence). The V and J ends lost 0 bases and 4 bases respectively, with 12 bases between them. The CDR3 is made up of 14 amino acids. This specimen comes from a study of blood T cells in healthy people across ages. Points from the study as a whole: Lack of knowledge of donor CMV status possibly confounded expanded clonotype changes.

Alongside a J-beta primer mix, a sample-barcoded 5' primer served in a second PCR lasting about 6 to 11 cycles. Each sample provided no less than 2.5 million CDR3-containing paired-end reads. Via MiXCR, TCRdb re-called the 5' RACE reads, giving one row per CDR3 protein. Of 1.6 million or so distinct CDR3 sequences in the sample, roughly 30% are singletons; the top ten hold approximately 11%. This TCR derives from a woman aged 30 to 39 in good health. This chain joins TRBV20-1 and TRBJ2-5; perhaps TRBD2 as D (6 bases). Material for sequencing was blood. The CDR3 is CSARDGGSGETQYF. The CDR3 DNA reads TGCAGTGCTAGAGACGGGGGATCGGGAGAGACCCAGTACTTC.